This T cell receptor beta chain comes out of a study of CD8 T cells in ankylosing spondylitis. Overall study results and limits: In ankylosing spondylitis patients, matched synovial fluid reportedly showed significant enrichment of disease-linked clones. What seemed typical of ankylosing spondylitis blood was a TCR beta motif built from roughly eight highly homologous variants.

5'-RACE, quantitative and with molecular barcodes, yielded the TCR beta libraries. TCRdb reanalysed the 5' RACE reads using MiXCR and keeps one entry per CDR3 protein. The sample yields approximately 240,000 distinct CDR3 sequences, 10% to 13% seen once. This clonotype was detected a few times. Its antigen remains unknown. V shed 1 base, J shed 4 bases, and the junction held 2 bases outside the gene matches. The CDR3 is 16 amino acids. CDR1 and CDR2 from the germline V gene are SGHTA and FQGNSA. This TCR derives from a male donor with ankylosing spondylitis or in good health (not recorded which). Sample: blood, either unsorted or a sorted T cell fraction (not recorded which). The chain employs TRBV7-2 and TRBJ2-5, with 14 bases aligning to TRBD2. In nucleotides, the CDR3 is TGTGCCAGCAGCTTAGAGGGGACTAGCGGGGGAGAGACCCAGTACTTC. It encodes CASSLEGTSGGETQYF. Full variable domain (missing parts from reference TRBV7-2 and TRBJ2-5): GAGVSQSPSNKVTEKGKDVELRCDPISGHTALYWYRQSLGQGLEFLIYFQGNSAPDKSGLPSDRFSAERTGGSVSTLTIQRTQQEDSAVYLCASSLEGTSGGETQYFGPGTRLLVL.